This T cell receptor (beta chain) was identified during a study of shared clonotypes between healthy human individuals. Study as a whole: CD4 naive and memory got three plates each, CD8 naive two, CD8 memory one.

V lost 4 bases, J lost 8 bases, and 12 bases lay in between. The germline V gene has CDR1 LGHNA and CDR2 YSLEER. The CDR3 totals 14 residues. The study ran the assay at deep level. The data were produced by immunoSEQ multiplex PCR, yet TCRdb's version contains in-frame clones alone and is incomplete. The sample has some 2.1 million clones; about 95% are singletons. Terminally differentiated effector memory CD45RA+ cells were excluded by CCR7 positive selection of CD45RO-negative cells. Study donors comprised healthy, HIV-negative adults devoid of recent acute infection or vaccination. The rearrangement joins TRBV4-3 to TRBJ1-6; D call uncertain. The sequence was collected from a young man in good health. Specimen: naive CD8+ T cells sorted from blood. The CDR3 region is CASSLLDGDSPLHF. CDR3 nucleotide sequence: TGCGCCAGCAGCCTCCTCGACGGGGATTCACCCCTCCACTTT.